This TCR beta chain was obtained from a study of shared clonotypes between healthy human individuals. Findings and caveats of the study: The four-donor shared clonotypes exceeded non-shared clonotypes in generation probability, with non-shared ones scoring lower. Sequencing depth was predicted to influence how clonotypes are shared among donors.

With regard to this clone: No antigen is known for it.

Germline-derived CDR1 and CDR2 are MNHNS and SASEGT. CDR3 length: 13 residues. With V trimmed by 4 bases and J by 6 bases, 5 bases remained unmatched. CD4+ cells underwent separation, giving CD45RA+ naive and CD45RA-negative memory subsets. Assay execution took place at the deep level. The method was immunoSEQ multiplex PCR; TCRdb's version includes in-frame clones alone and lacks a portion of them. The sample lists around 990,000 clones, about 72% occurring once. The clonotype originates from a man aged 18 to 29 in good health. Some clones in this sample may be carry-over from other donors' samples. The chain is built from TRBV6-1 and TRBJ1-2; 7 bases are shared with TRBD1. Sequenced sample: memory CD4+ T cells from PBMCs. As to subset: CD45RA-negative fraction. This CDR3 is CASSAPDRDGYTF. The CDR3 nucleotides are TGTGCCAGCAGTGCTCCCGACAGGGATGGCTACACCTTC.